This TCR beta chain was captured by sequencing in a study of OX40 agonist ivuxolimab in advanced cancers. About the study: Cohort: roughly 79% men, mean age about 60, aged about 20 to 90.

The table lists this clone with a count of one. The table came from immunoSEQ multiplex PCR; TCRdb's copy has only in-frame clones and leaves some out. The data contain 55,000 or so clones, approximately 91% of them singletons. The clonotype originates from an adult with an advanced solid tumor such as melanoma, head and neck, liver or kidney cancer. Material: CD4+ or CD8+ T cells sorted from blood, obtained in a trial of the OX40 agonist ivuxolimab.

The CDR3 loop is CASSTRDSGGEKLFF. The CDR3 nucleotides are TGTGCCAGCAGTACCCGGGACAGCGGAGGTGAAAAACTGTTTTTT. The chain recombines TRBV28 with TRBJ1-4, with 7 bases lining up with TRBD1. This CDR3 is 15 amino acids long. The germline V gene has CDR1 MDHEN and CDR2 SYDVKM. V shed 5 bases, J shed 7 bases, and the junction held 10 bases outside the gene matches.